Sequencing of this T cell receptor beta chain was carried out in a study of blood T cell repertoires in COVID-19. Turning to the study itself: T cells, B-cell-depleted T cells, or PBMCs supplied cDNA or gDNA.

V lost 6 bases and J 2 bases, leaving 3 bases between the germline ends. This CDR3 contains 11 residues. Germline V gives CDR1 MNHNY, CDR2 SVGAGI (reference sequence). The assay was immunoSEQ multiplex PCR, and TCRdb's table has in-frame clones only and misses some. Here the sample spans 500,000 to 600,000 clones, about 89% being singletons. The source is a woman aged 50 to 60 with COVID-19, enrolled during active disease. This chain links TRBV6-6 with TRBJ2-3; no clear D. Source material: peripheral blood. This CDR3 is CASSLTDTQYF. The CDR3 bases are TGTGCCAGCAGCCTCACAGATACGCAGTATTTT.